This T cell receptor beta chain appears in the sequencing data of a study of neoadjuvant anti-PD-1 for oral cavity cancer. The overall study: Patients mostly received three to four biweekly nivolumab doses at 3 mg/kg before surgery. Study-wide findings and caveats: Higher pretreatment Treg/Th17 ratios tracked higher pretreatment blood clonality. TCR analyses covered only a few patients per response group.

As to this clone: Its target is unknown.

Between the trimmed V and J ends, which lost 1 base and 3 bases, there was a span of 4 bases. The CDR3 is 13 residues long. The germline gives CDR1 SNHLY, CDR2 FYNNEI. Blood libraries mostly used around 500 ng genomic DNA, six replicates each. Generated by immunoSEQ multiplex PCR, the TCRdb table keeps only in-frame clones and is missing some. The sample shows tens of thousands of clones, approximately 80% of them seen only once. The chain links TRBV2 to TRBJ1-5; D remains unclear. The input for sequencing was PBMCs, taken before nivolumab (anti-PD-1) treatment. This TCR was recovered from a person aged 40 to 85 with oral cavity squamous cell carcinoma. Written as DNA, the CDR3 is TGTGCCAGCAGTGAAGGGGACAATCAGCCCCAGCATTTT. Translating gives CASSEGDNQPQHF.